The 27 T cell receptor beta chains below were found in one sample sequenced in a study of cytomegalovirus exposure and HLA in healthy donors. The data were produced by immunoSEQ multiplex PCR, yet TCRdb's version contains in-frame clones alone and is incomplete. The top ten hold approximately 3.1% of the sample, which has some 250,000 clones, roughly 87% seen once. Material for sequencing was PBMCs. Source of these receptors: a woman aged 25-40 years in good health and CMV-seronegative.

The chain links TRBV7-9 to TRBJ2-1, with 7 positions matching TRBD2. This CDR3 contains 14 residues. The ends lost 5 bases at V and 5 bases at J; junction bases unmatched: 6. Germline V gene lookup returns CDR1 SEHNR and CDR2 FQNEAQ (reference sequence). The CDR3 region is CASSAPLADNEQFF. For the CDR3, the DNA is TGTGCCAGCAGCGCCCCCCTAGCGGACAATGAGCAGTTCTTC.

The chain couples TRBV28 to TRBJ1-5; D uncertain. The germline V and J ends were trimmed by 6 bases and 4 bases, with 16 bases remaining between them. The CDR3 extends over 15 amino acids. Germline lookup yields CDR1 MDHEN and CDR2 SYDVKM. The CDR3 DNA follows: TGTGCCAGCAGCGGCCGACGGACCAATAATCAGCCCCAGCATTTT. Its translation: CASSGRRTNNQPQHF.

This chain connects TRBV5-6 to TRBJ2-1; TRBD2 agrees at 15 bases. Germline trimming cut 4 bases from V and 12 bases from J; bases unmatched to any gene: 11. The CDR3 runs 16 residues. Per germline, CDR1 SGHDT and CDR2 YYEEEE. The DNA for the CDR3 is TGTGCCAGCAGCCCTCGGACTAGCGGGAGGGAGTTAGGGCAGTTCTTC. This encodes CASSPRTSGRELGQFF.

In regard to this clone: This sample includes further DNA sequences coding for the same CDR3. CDR3 nucleotides: TGTGCCAGCAGCTTGGGGACCTACGAGCAGTACTTC. Amino acids: CASSLGTYEQYF. This chain uses TRBV5-4 with TRBJ2-7, with D hard to call. Germline CDR1 reads SGHNT; CDR2 reads YYREEE (reference sequence). The CDR3 totals 12 residues. V was shortened by 0 bases and J by 2 bases, with 3 bases between the two germline ends.

The V and J genes are TRBV28 and TRBJ2-7, with 7 bases aligning to TRBD1. The CDR3 has 15 amino acids. V dropped 3 bases and J dropped 1; count of bases not matched to a gene: 6. CDR1 is MDHEN, CDR2 SYDVKM, per germline. Here the CDR3 reads CASSFTGAPSYEQYF. The CDR3 nucleotides are TGTGCCAGCAGTTTTACAGGGGCCCCTTCCTACGAGCAGTACTTC. Complete variable domain (other parts from reference TRBV28 and TRBJ2-7): DVKVTQSSRYLVKRTGEKVFLECVQDMDHENMFWYRQDPGLGLRLIYFSYDVKMKEKGDIPEGYSVSREKKERFSLILESASTNQTSMYLCASSFTGAPSYEQYFGPGTRLTVT.

The genes are TRBV27 and TRBJ2-1; D possibly corresponds to TRBD2 (5 bases). Germline V gene data show CDR1 as MNHEY and CDR2 as SMNVEV (reference sequence). The CDR3 is 13 amino acids. Between the trimmed V and J ends, which lost 7 bases and 9 bases, there was a span of 16 bases. The CDR3 is CASMAGGLFEQFF. CDR3 nucleotide sequence: TGTGCCAGCATGGCGGGTGGCTTGTTTGAGCAGTTCTTC.

The chain employs TRBV5-8 and TRBJ2-2, with 8 bases lining up with TRBD1. Germline V lookup: CDR1 SGHTS, CDR2 YDEGEE. Trimming took 2 bases from V and 6 from J; bases not matched to a gene: 3. The CDR3 covers 14 residues. Written as DNA, the CDR3 is TGTGCCAGCAGCTTCTCACAGGGGGCCGGGGAGCTGTTTTTT. Protein sequence: CASSFSQGAGELFF.

This chain connects TRBV29-1 to TRBJ1-1; D possibly corresponds to TRBD1 (5 bases). CDR3 length: 11 residues. From germline, CDR1 is SQVTM and CDR2 ANQGSEA. V dropped 8 bases and J dropped 4 bases, with 11 bases sitting between them. CDR3 loop: CSSEGATEAFF. The DNA for the CDR3 is TGCAGCTCAGAAGGGGCCACTGAAGCTTTCTTT.

V and J are TRBV25-1 and TRBJ2-7; 13 positions agree with TRBD2. The CDR3 totals 17 residues. The germline CDR1 and CDR2 sequences are MGHDK and SYGVNS. Germline trimming cut 2 bases from V and 5 bases from J; bases unmatched to any gene: 9. The DNA for the CDR3 is TGTGCCAGCAGTGAAAAACGGACTAGCGGGAGTGTCGACGAGCAGTACTTC. Its translation: CASSEKRTSGSVDEQYF.

This chain links TRBV4-2 with TRBJ1-3, with D uncertain. CDR3 length: 14 residues. The V gene's germline CDR1 is LGHNA and CDR2 YNFKEQ. Trimming left V 4 bases short and J 3 bases short, with 10 bases between. Here the CDR3 reads CASSPGYGGNTIYF. The CDR3 DNA sequence: TGTGCCAGCAGCCCTGGGTACGGTGGAAACACCATATATTTT.

This rearrangement joins TRBV7-2 to TRBJ1-5; 7 bases are shared with TRBD1. This CDR3 is built from 13 residues. Per germline, CDR1 SGHTA and CDR2 FQGNSA. Trimming removed 4 bases from V and 4 bases from J; junction bases left unmatched: 1. CDR3 sequence (DNA): TGTGCCAGCAGCTCGGGACAGAATCAGCCCCAGCATTTT. Translation: CASSSGQNQPQHF.

The V gene is TRBV7-8, the J gene TRBJ1-5; no clear D. Between the trimmed V and J ends, which lost 5 bases and 4 bases, there was a span of 9 bases. Germline V gives CDR1 SGHVS, CDR2 FQNEAQ. CDR3 length: 13 amino acids. The CDR3 sequence: CASSERLNQPQHF. CDR3 bases: TGTGCCAGCAGCGAGCGTCTTAATCAGCCCCAGCATTTT.

The rearrangement links TRBV2 to TRBJ1-2; 7 bases are shared with TRBD1. The CDR3 is 13 amino acids. The J segment lost 4 bases and the V segment lost 9 bases, leaving 8 bases of the junction unmatched. Germline V gives CDR1 SNHLY, CDR2 FYNNEI. The CDR3 reads CASNLGGIYGYTF. Here the CDR3 DNA reads TGTGCCAGTAACCTAGGGGGCATCTATGGCTACACCTTC.

The chain has TRBV27 and TRBJ2-7; D is unresolved. Germline loops: CDR1 MNHEY, CDR2 SMNVEV (reference sequence). V was cut by 3 bases and J by 3 bases, with 9 bases left in between. The CDR3 sequence is 13 residues long. CDR3 in DNA: TGTGCCAGCAGTTTTGGGTTCGGCTACGAGCAGTACTTC. Translated, it gives CASSFGFGYEQYF.

This chain uses TRBV7-2 with TRBJ1-1; TRBD1 matches at 8 bases. Losses at the gene ends were 4 bases for V and 0 bases for J; bases not matched to a gene: 4. Germline CDR1 reads SGHTA; CDR2 reads FQGNSA. This CDR3 region has 15 residues. Written as DNA, the CDR3 is TGTGCCAGCAGCTGGGACAGGAACATGAACACTGAAGCTTTCTTT. This sequence encodes CASSWDRNMNTEAFF.

The chain joins TRBV6-5 to TRBJ2-5, with D perhaps given as TRBD1 or TRBD2 (5 bases each). This CDR3 is 14 amino acids long. V lost 3 bases and J 4 bases, leaving 12 bases between the germline ends. Germline assignment: CDR1 MNHEY and CDR2 SVGAGI. CDR3 amino acids: CASSYTGTRETQYF. The CDR3 DNA reads as TGTGCCAGCAGTTATACCGGGACCCGAGAGACCCAGTACTTC.

The chain couples TRBV30 to TRBJ2-3, with D possibly TRBD1 on 6 matching bases. The ends were cut back, 5 bases at V and 0 bases at J, with 6 bases in the middle. The CDR3 loop spans 12 amino acids. The germline V gene has CDR1 GTSNPN and CDR2 SVGIG (reference sequence). The CDR3 here is CAWGQSTDTQYF. The CDR3 nucleotides are TGTGCCTGGGGACAGAGCACAGATACGCAGTATTTT.

The chain links TRBV7-8 to TRBJ2-5; 12 positions agree with TRBD2. In germline, CDR1 is SGHVS, CDR2 FQNEAQ. Unmatched junction bases numbered 1, after V lost 5 bases and J lost 0 bases. CDR3 length: 15 residues. DNA of the CDR3: TGTGCCAGCAGCCGGACTAGCGGGGACCAAGAGACCCAGTACTTC. This gives the protein CASSRTSGDQETQYF.

V gene TRBV28 combines with J gene TRBJ2-5; D is ambiguous. The germline CDR1 and CDR2 sequences are MDHEN and SYDVKM. CDR3 length: 15 residues. V lost 7 bases and J 2 bases, leaving 17 bases between the germline ends. The CDR3: CASTSQRTHQETQYF. CDR3 coding DNA: TGTGCCAGCACCTCCCAGCGAACCCATCAAGAGACCCAGTACTTC.

V is TRBV27 and J is TRBJ2-7; D gene unclear. V was shortened by 8 bases and J by 10 bases, with 18 bases between the two germline ends. CDR3 size: 12 residues. Germline assignment: CDR1 MNHEY and CDR2 SMNVEV (reference sequence). CDR3 sequence: CASGNTWVFQYF. Here the CDR3 DNA reads TGTGCCAGCGGCAACACTTGGGTATTCCAGTACTTC.

V and J are TRBV19 and TRBJ2-7; 8 bases line up with TRBD2. The CDR3 is 15 amino acids. V was clipped by 3 bases and J by 0 bases; unmatched bases: 4. CDR1 is LNHDA and CDR2 is SQIVND in the germline V gene (reference sequence). The CDR3 is CASSIGTRGSYEQYF. The CDR3 nucleotides are TGTGCCAGTAGTATCGGGACTAGGGGCTCCTACGAGCAGTACTTC.

This chain connects TRBV20-1 to TRBJ2-3; D gene unclear. Germline-derived CDR1 and CDR2 are DFQATT and SNEGSKA (reference sequence). The germline V and J ends were trimmed by 5 bases and 8 bases, with 11 bases remaining between them. The CDR3 extends over 11 amino acids. Here the CDR3 reads CSAPALGTQYF. The CDR3 DNA follows: TGCAGTGCTCCCGCCCTTGGTACGCAGTATTTT.

This rearrangement joins TRBV5-1 to TRBJ2-4, with 10 bases lining up with TRBD2. Trimming removed 3 bases from V and 7 bases from J; junction bases left unmatched: 4. Germline values: CDR1 SGHRS, CDR2 YFSETQ. The CDR3 runs to 14 residues. CDR3 in amino acids: CASSSSGGENIQYF. The CDR3 DNA reads TGCGCCAGCAGCTCAAGCGGGGGGGAGAACATTCAGTACTTC.

The rearrangement uses TRBV11-2 and TRBJ1-3; possibly TRBD1 for D (6 bases). Trimming removed 2 bases at V and 4 bases at J, with 9 bases between. CDR1 is SGHAT and CDR2 is FQNNGV in the germline V gene. The CDR3 is 14 residues long. The CDR3 loop is CASSLMGGGNTIYF. The DNA for the CDR3 is TGTGCCAGCAGCTTAATGGGGGGCGGAAACACCATATATTTT.

The CDR3 DNA sequence: TGTGCCAGCAGTTGGACTAGCGGGAGAGAGACCCAGTACTTC. Amino acid sequence: CASSWTSGRETQYF. The chain links TRBV27 to TRBJ2-5; TRBD2 aligns across 13 bases. The CDR3 has 14 residues. The trim removed 4 bases at V and 4 bases at J, leaving 0 bases unmatched. Germline V lookup: CDR1 MNHEY, CDR2 SMNVEV (reference sequence).

Only one count was recorded for this clone. This rearrangement joins TRBV7-6 to TRBJ2-6; possibly TRBD1 for D (5 bases). CDR3 length: 15 residues. V lost 5 bases and J 0 bases, leaving 8 bases between the germline ends. Germline V gene lookup returns CDR1 SGHVS and CDR2 FNYEAQ. The CDR3 DNA follows: TGTGCCAGCAGCCGTACAGGCTCTGGGGCCAACGTCCTGACTTTC. Translation gives CASSRTGSGANVLTF.

The chain's CDR3 is CASRSLAGGSNEQFF. In DNA, the CDR3 is TGTGCCAGCAGGTCACTAGCGGGAGGGTCTAATGAGCAGTTCTTC. J is TRBJ2-1 and V is TRBV6-5, with 13 nucleotides matching TRBD2. After removal of 6 bases from V and 7 bases from J, the junction contained 6 bases not matched to a gene. Per germline, CDR1 MNHEY and CDR2 SVGAGI. The length of the CDR3 is 15 residues.